The clone carrying this T cell receptor beta chain was seen a single time. The data originate from a study of Graves' ophthalmopathy and Graves' hyperthyroidism. Amplified material comprised TCR beta CDR3 regions derived from RNA transcripts. HTBI-primed first-round RT-PCR preceded second-round multiplex PCR. MiXCR was run by TCRdb on the multiplex PCR reads, yielding one entry per CDR3 protein. The repertoire holds 650,000 to 900,000 distinct CDR3 sequences, 40% seen once, with less than 55% in the top ten. V was pared by 3 bases and J by 2 bases, with 10 bases between. The CDR3 has 14 residues. The germline CDR1 and CDR2 sequences are SEHNR and FQNEAQ (reference sequence).

The chain uses TRBV7-9 and TRBJ1-1; D gene uncertain. Sequencing was done on a sample of peripheral blood. The TCR originated in an adult man with Graves' ophthalmopathy. The CDR3 reads CASSFIFLNTEAFF. The CDR3 region has the DNA TGTGCCAGCAGCTTCATATTCCTAAACACTGAAGCTTTCTTT.